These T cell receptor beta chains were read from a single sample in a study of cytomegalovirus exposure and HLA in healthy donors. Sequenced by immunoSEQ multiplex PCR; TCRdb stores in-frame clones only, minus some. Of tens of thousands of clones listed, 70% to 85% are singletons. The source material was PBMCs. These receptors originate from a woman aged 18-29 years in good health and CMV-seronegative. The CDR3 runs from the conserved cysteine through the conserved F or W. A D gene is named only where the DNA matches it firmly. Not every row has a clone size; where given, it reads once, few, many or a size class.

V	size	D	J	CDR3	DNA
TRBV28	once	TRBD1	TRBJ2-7	CAISDRDSFYEQYF	TGTGCCATCTCGGACAGGGACTCCTTCTACGAGCAGTACTTC
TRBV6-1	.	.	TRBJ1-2	CASSDVNYGYTF	TGTGCCAGCAGTGATGTAAACTATGGCTACACCTTC
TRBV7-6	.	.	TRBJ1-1	CASTTGNTEAFF	TGTGCCAGCACGACAGGTAACACTGAAGCTTTCTTT
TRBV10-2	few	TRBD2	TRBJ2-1	CASSYASGSGNEQFF	TGCGCCAGCAGCTACGCTAGCGGGAGTGGCAATGAGCAGTTCTTC
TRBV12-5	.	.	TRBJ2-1	CASGSGTGRFLDEQFF	TGTGCTAGTGGCTCTGGGACTGGGAGATTCCTCGATGAGCAGTTCTTC
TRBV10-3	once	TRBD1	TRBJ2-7	CAISDPGTGREQYF	TGTGCCATCAGTGACCCCGGGACAGGCCGCGAGCAGTACTTC
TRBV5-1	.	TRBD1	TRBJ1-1	CASSRRAGGGSEAFF	TGCGCCAGCAGCCGGCGGGCAGGGGGCGGCTCTGAAGCTTTCTTT
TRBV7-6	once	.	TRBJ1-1	CASSLELGPRGEAFF	TGTGCCAGCAGCTTAGAGCTCGGCCCCCGGGGTGAAGCTTTCTTT
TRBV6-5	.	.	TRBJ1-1	CASHPQGKRTEAFF	TGTGCCAGCCATCCCCAGGGTAAACGCACTGAAGCTTTCTTT
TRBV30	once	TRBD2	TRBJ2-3	CAWDGLADTQYF	TGTGCCTGGGATGGACTAGCGGATACGCAGTATTTT
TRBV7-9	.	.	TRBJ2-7	CASSFSYEQYF	TGTGCCAGCAGCTTTAGCTACGAGCAGTACTTC
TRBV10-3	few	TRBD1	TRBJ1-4	CAISQTGVGEKLFF	TGTGCCATCAGTCAGACAGGGGTGGGAGAAAAACTGTTTTTT
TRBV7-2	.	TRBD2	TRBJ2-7	CASSLGSSGRGYEQYF	TGTGCCAGCAGCTTAGGATCTAGCGGGAGGGGCTACGAGCAGTACTTC
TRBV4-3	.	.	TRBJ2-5	CASSQKWEGGPTETQYF	TGCGCCAGCAGCCAAAAGTGGGAGGGGGGACCCACCGAGACCCAGTACTTC
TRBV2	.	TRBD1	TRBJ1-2	CASRQGKYGYTF	TGTGCCAGCAGACAGGGGAAATATGGCTACACCTTC
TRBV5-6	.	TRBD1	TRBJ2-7	CASSSSPDRAYEQYF	TGTGCCAGCAGCTCATCACCGGACAGGGCTTACGAGCAGTACTTC
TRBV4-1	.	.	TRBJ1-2	CASSQDEGNYGYTF	TGCGCCAGCAGCCAAGATGAGGGTAACTATGGCTACACCTTC
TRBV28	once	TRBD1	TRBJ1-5	CASSPPVTGGNQPQHF	TGTGCCAGCAGTCCGCCCGTGACAGGGGGCAATCAGCCCCAGCATTTT
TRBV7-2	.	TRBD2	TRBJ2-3	CASSLRSGGPADTQYF	TGTGCCAGCAGCCTTCGTAGCGGGGGGCCTGCAGATACGCAGTATTTT
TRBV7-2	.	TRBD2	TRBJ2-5	CASSASIAGVGGETQYF	TGTGCCAGCAGCGCCTCTATAGCGGGAGTTGGGGGAGAGACCCAGTACTTC
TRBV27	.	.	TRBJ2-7	CASSRIHKISSYEQYF	TGTGCCAGCAGCCGTATACATAAAATCAGCTCCTACGAGCAGTACTTC
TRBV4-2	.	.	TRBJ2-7	CASSQDTSYEQYF	TGTGCCAGCAGCCAAGATACTAGCTACGAGCAGTACTTC
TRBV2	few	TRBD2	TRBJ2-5	CASSTSGSDLSVGETQYF	TGTGCCAGCAGTACTAGCGGGAGCGATTTATCTGTCGGGGAGACCCAGTACTTC
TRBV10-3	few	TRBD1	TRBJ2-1	CAIAQDREQFF	TGTGCCATCGCACAGGACAGGGAGCAGTTCTTC
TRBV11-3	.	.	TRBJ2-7	CASSFSGDSPYEQYF	TGTGCCAGCAGCTTCAGCGGAGATTCCCCCTACGAGCAGTACTTC
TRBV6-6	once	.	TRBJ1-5	CASSYGAVSNQPQHF	TGTGCCAGCAGTTACGGAGCAGTTAGCAATCAGCCCCAGCATTTT
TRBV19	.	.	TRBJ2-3	CASSLTVTRTDTQYF	TGTGCCAGTAGTTTAACAGTCACCCGCACAGATACGCAGTATTTT
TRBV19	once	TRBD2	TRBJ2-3	CASRVLAGADTQYF	TGTGCCAGTAGGGTACTAGCGGGGGCAGATACGCAGTATTTT
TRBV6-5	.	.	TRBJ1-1	CASSYSPQKNTEAFF	TGTGCCAGCAGTTACTCCCCACAGAAGAACACTGAAGCTTTCTTT
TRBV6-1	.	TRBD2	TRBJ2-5	CASSETRTSRETQYF	TGTGCCAGCAGCGAAACCCGGACTAGCCGGGAGACCCAGTACTTC
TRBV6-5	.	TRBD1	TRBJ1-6	CATIGGTNSPLHF	TGTGCCACAATAGGGGGCACGAATTCACCCCTCCACTTT
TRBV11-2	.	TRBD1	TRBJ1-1	CASSSLDRGEAFF	TGTGCCAGCAGCTCCCTCGACAGGGGTGAAGCTTTCTTT
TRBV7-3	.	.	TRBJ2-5	CASSLVSGSQETQYF	TGTGCCAGCAGCTTAGTGTCCGGGAGCCAAGAGACCCAGTACTTC
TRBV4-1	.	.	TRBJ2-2	CASSQDAVGGNTGELFF	TGCGCCAGCAGCCAAGACGCGGTCGGAGGGAACACCGGGGAGCTGTTTTTT
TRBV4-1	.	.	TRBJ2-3	CASSHPTATSTDTQYF	TGCGCCAGCAGCCACCCGACAGCAACTAGCACAGATACGCAGTATTTT
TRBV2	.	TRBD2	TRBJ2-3	CASSEMTSGGLDTQYF	TGTGCCAGCAGTGAAATGACTAGCGGGGGGCTAGATACGCAGTATTTT
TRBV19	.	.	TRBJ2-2	CASSIDLSSLANTGELFF	TGTGCCAGTAGTATAGATCTGTCGAGCCTCGCGAACACCGGGGAGCTGTTTTTT
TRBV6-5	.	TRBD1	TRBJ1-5	CASTEGQGRQPQHF	TGTGCCAGCACCGAGGGACAGGGAAGACAGCCCCAGCATTTT
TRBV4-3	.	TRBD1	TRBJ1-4	CASSQKQGAGSEKLFF	TGCGCCAGCAGCCAGAAACAGGGGGCTGGGAGTGAAAAACTGTTTTTT
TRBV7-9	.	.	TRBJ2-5	CASSTDSQETQYF	TGTGCCAGCAGTACGGACAGCCAAGAGACCCAGTACTTC
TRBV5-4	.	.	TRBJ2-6	CASSLGGKTGANVLTF	TGTGCCAGCAGCTTGGGAGGCAAGACTGGGGCCAACGTCCTGACTTTC
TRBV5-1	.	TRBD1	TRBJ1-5	CASSPAGQSNQPQHF	TGCGCCAGCAGCCCCGCGGGACAGAGCAATCAGCCCCAGCATTTT
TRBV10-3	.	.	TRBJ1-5	CAISDQGFNQPQHF	TGTGCCATCAGTGACCAGGGATTTAATCAGCCCCAGCATTTT
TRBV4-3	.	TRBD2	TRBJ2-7	CASSQTLAGGLEQYF	TGCGCCAGCAGCCAAACACTAGCGGGAGGGCTCGAGCAGTACTTC
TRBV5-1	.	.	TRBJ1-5	CASSLGRDNQPQHF	TGCGCCAGCAGCTTGGGCAGGGACAATCAGCCCCAGCATTTT
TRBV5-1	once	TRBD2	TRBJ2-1	CASSLSGLAGEGHYNEQFF	TGCGCCAGCAGCTTGTCGGGACTAGCGGGAGAGGGCCATTATAATGAGCAGTTCTTC
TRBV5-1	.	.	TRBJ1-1	CASSLGTWPNTEAFF	TGCGCCAGCAGCTTGGGGACATGGCCCAACACTGAAGCTTTCTTT
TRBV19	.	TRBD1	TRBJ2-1	CASSPGQGAREQFF	TGTGCCAGCAGTCCGGGACAGGGGGCGAGAGAGCAGTTCTTC
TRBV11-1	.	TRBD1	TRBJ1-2	CASSPARDRSGYTF	TGTGCCAGCAGCCCCGCGCGGGACAGATCTGGCTACACCTTC
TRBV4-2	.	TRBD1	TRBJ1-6	CASSQGTGGVNSSLHF	TGTGCCAGCAGCCAAGGGACAGGGGGCGTCAATTCATCCCTCCACTTT
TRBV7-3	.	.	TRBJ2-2	CASSLRERTGELFF	TGTGCCAGCAGCTTAAGGGAGAGGACCGGGGAGCTGTTTTTT
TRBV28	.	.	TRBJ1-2	CASSSGDYGYTF	TGTGCCAGCAGTTCAGGGGACTATGGCTACACCTTC
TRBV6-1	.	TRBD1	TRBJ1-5	CASSDSGGGQPQNF	TGTGCCAGCAGTGACTCAGGGGGCGGTCAGCCCCAGAATTTT
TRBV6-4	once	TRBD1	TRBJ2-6	CASTETGSSGANVLTF	TGTGCCAGCACAGAGACAGGGAGCTCCGGGGCCAACGTCCTGACTTTC
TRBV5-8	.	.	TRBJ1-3	CASSLEGGNGNTIYF	TGTGCCAGCAGCTTGGAAGGAGGGAACGGAAACACCATATATTTT
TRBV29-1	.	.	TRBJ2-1	CSGSGGSSYNEQFF	TGCAGCGGTTCCGGGGGTAGCTCCTACAATGAGCAGTTCTTC
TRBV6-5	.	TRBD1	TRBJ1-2	CASSPPGQRGYGYPF	TGTGCCAGCAGTCCCCCGGGACAGAGGGGATATGGCTACCCCTTC
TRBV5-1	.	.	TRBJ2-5	CASSLEIGATPWETQYF	TGCGCCAGCAGCTTGGAAATTGGAGCGACTCCTTGGGAGACCCAGTACTTC
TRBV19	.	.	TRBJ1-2	CASSIAPVYGYTF	TGTGCCAGTAGTATCGCCCCGGTTTATGGCTACACCTTC